The 21 T cell receptor beta chains below all came from one sample that was sequenced in a study of T-cell memory formation after mild COVID-19. TCRdb re-called the 5' RACE reads through MiXCR, storing one row per CDR3 protein. The sample yields 470,000 or so distinct CDR3 sequences, 18% seen once. The sample taken for sequencing was PBMCs or a T cell subset sorted from them (not recorded which). These receptors came from an adult woman who had mild COVID-19 (a few samples of this study predate the infection). Cell type and time point are not known.

This clonotype was counted ten times or more. The chain couples TRBV4-2 to TRBJ2-1, with D maybe TRBD2 (6 bases). Looked up from germline, CDR1 is LGHNA and CDR2 is YNFKEQ. V gave up 1 base and J gave up 0 bases, with 13 bases separating them. CDR3 length: 17 residues. Here the CDR3 reads CASSQVVAASSYNEQFF. CDR3 in DNA: TGTGCCAGCAGCCAAGTAGTAGCGGCGAGCTCCTACAATGAGCAGTTCTTC.

This sequence joins TRBV24-1 and TRBJ2-1; the D gene could be TRBD1 or TRBD2 (5 bases each). The CDR3 is 16 amino acids. Germline V gene data show CDR1 as KGHDR and CDR2 as SFDVKD. The V end lost 1 base, the J end lost 8 bases, and 17 bases lay between the germline ends. This CDR3 reads CATSDFGAALPHEQFF. CDR3 nucleotides: TGTGCCACCAGTGATTTCGGGGCGGCCCTACCTCATGAGCAGTTCTTC.

This clonotype appeared a few times. The chain links TRBV7-9 to TRBJ2-3; 7 nucleotides line up with TRBD2. Per the germline V gene, CDR1 is SEHNR and CDR2 is FQNEAQ (reference sequence). CDR3 size: 14 residues. The V and J ends lost 5 bases and 6 bases, in that order; junction bases with no gene match: 8. The CDR3 DNA is TGTGCCAGCAGCCCAGAGGGACTACACGATACGCAGTATTTT. This codes for CASSPEGLHDTQYF.

The V call is TRBV5-1, the J call TRBJ2-1, with TRBD1 identical over 8 bases. Trimming took 5 bases from V and 4 from J; bases not matched to a gene: 8. The germline gives CDR1 SGHRS, CDR2 YFSETQ. The CDR3 loop spans 15 amino acids. CDR3 protein: CASRQGTGTYNEQFF. CDR3 coding DNA: TGCGCCAGCAGACAAGGGACAGGCACTTACAATGAGCAGTTCTTC.

This clonotype was seen only a few times. The chain recombines TRBV2 with TRBJ2-5, with D possibly being TRBD2 (5 bases). V was pared by 6 bases and J by 1 base, with 12 bases between. From germline, CDR1 is SNHLY and CDR2 FYNNEI. The CDR3 covers 14 residues. CDR3: CASRLREAQETQYF. The CDR3 nucleotides read TGTGCCAGCAGACTACGGGAAGCCCAAGAGACCCAGTACTTC.

The chain couples TRBV27 to TRBJ2-5; TRBD2 is a possible D gene (6 bases). With 2 bases removed from V and 7 bases from J, the gap between germline ends came to 14 bases. This CDR3 has 14 residues. From germline, CDR1 is MNHEY and CDR2 SMNVEV (reference sequence). CDR3 DNA: TGTGCCAGCAGTTTAAGCAGGGAGGTTGGGACCCAGTACTTC. This encodes CASSLSREVGTQYF.

This rearrangement joins TRBV20-1 to TRBJ2-7; D is perhaps TRBD2 (6 bases). This CDR3 spans 16 amino acids. CDR1 is DFQATT and CDR2 is SNEGSKA in the germline V gene (reference sequence). V lost 0 bases and J lost 0, with 15 bases in between. CDR3 sequence (DNA): TGCAGTGCTAGAGATCGCCGGAGGGCCCTCTCCTACGAGCAGTACTTC. Encoded protein: CSARDRRRALSYEQYF.

The V call is TRBV12-3 or TRBV12-4, the J call TRBJ1-3, with D hard to call. The CDR3 loop spans 15 amino acids. The V end was cut by 10 bases, the J end by 0 bases, with 16 bases between. The DNA for the CDR3 is TGTGCCACCCGCCTGAGTGACAACTCTGGAAACACCATATATTTT. Translation: CATRLSDNSGNTIYF.

This clonotype has a handful of counts. The DNA for the CDR3 is TGTGCCATCAGCGCCCTGAGCGGGGGGGCCCAAAACATTCAGTACTTC. This codes for CAISALSGGAQNIQYF. The chain carries TRBV10-3 and TRBJ2-4; TRBD2 aligns across 10 bases. The CDR3 spans 16 residues. V trimming: 6 bases; J trimming: 5 bases; junction bases outside the gene matches: 10. The germline CDR1 and CDR2 sequences are ENHRY and SYGVKD.

This clonotype has at least ten counts. The gene calls are TRBV7-2 and TRBJ2-7; maybe TRBD1 (6 bases). The CDR3 runs 13 residues. The V and J ends lost 5 bases and 6 bases respectively, with 14 bases between them. CDR1 and CDR2 from the germline V gene are SGHTA and FQGNSA. Here the CDR3 reads CASSPGWGLEQYF. CDR3 nucleotide sequence: TGTGCCAGCAGCCCCGGTTGGGGGCTCGAGCAGTACTTC.

The V call is TRBV7-8, the J call TRBJ2-3; TRBD2 aligns across 10 bases. Losses at the gene ends were 6 bases for V and 0 bases for J; bases not matched to a gene: 12. The germline CDR1 and CDR2 sequences are SGHVS and FQNEAQ. The CDR3 spans 18 residues. The CDR3 DNA is TGTGCCAGCAGTCTACCCGGACTAGCGGTTGCTAGCACAGATACGCAGTATTTT. This gives the protein CASSLPGLAVASTDTQYF.

The rearrangement links TRBV29-1 to TRBJ2-1; possibly TRBD1 for D (6 bases). Germline V gene sequence: CDR1 SQVTM, CDR2 ANQGSEA. This CDR3 has 10 amino acids. V was shortened by 6 bases and J by 14 bases, with 14 bases between the two germline ends. CDR3 coding DNA: TGCAGCGTCCAAATGGGACAAAAGTTCTTC. This translates into CSVQMGQKFF.

The rearrangement links TRBV7-9 to TRBJ1-6; a possible D gene is TRBD1 (5 bases). Germline CDR1 reads SEHNR; CDR2 reads FQNEAQ (reference sequence). With 5 bases removed from V and 6 bases from J, the gap between germline ends came to 14 bases. The CDR3 has 15 amino acids. The DNA for the CDR3 is TGTGCCAGCAGCCTCACGACAGCCTCTAATTCACCCCTCCACTTT. Translated, it gives CASSLTTASNSPLHF.

This clonotype was recorded a few times. V is TRBV11-3 and J is TRBJ1-2; the D is unclear. The CDR3 totals 13 residues. The ends were cut back, 3 bases at V and 4 bases at J, with 9 bases in the middle. Germline V CDR1 and CDR2: SGHNT, YENEEA. The CDR3 loop is CASSFSQIYGYTF. The CDR3 bases are TGTGCCAGCAGCTTCTCACAGATCTATGGCTACACCTTC. Full variable domain (missing parts from reference TRBV11-3 and TRBJ1-2): EAGVVQSPRYKIIEKKQPVAFWCNPISGHNTLYWYLQNLGQGPELLIRYENEEAVDDSQLPKDRFSAERLKGVDSTLKIQPAELGDSAVYLCASSFSQIYGYTFGSGTRLTVV.

The chain carries TRBV7-2 and TRBJ1-4, with D unclear. Per germline, CDR1 SGHTA and CDR2 FQGNSA. The CDR3 is made up of 17 amino acids. V lost 2 bases to trimming and J lost 0 bases, with 13 bases between them. The DNA of the CDR3 is TGTGCCAGCAGCTTAACCGGACTAGGCGCAACTAATGAAAAACTGTTTTTT. This codes for CASSLTGLGATNEKLFF. Looking up the rest from reference TRBV7-2 and TRBJ1-4 gives the full variable domain: GAGVSQSPSNKVTEKGKDVELRCDPISGHTALYWYRQSLGQGLEFLIYFQGNSAPDKSGLPSDRFSAERTGGSVSTLTIQRTQQEDSAVYLCASSLTGLGATNEKLFFGSGTQLSVL.

The gene calls are TRBV7-3 and TRBJ1-1; the D gene is possibly TRBD1 (5 bases). CDR3 length: 15 amino acids. Looked up from germline, CDR1 is SGHTA and CDR2 is FQGTGA. V lost 5 bases and J lost 4, with 17 bases in between. In DNA form, the CDR3 reads TGTGCCAGCAGCCCACCGGACCCAGGGATCACTGAAGCTTTCTTT. This translates into CASSPPDPGITEAFF.

CDR3 coding DNA: TGTGCCAGTAGTACCAGCAGTACGGGGGCCAACGTCCTGACTTTC. Translating gives CASSTSSTGANVLTF. This chain uses TRBV19 with TRBJ2-6; D unresolved. The germline V gene encodes CDR1 LNHDA and CDR2 SQIVND (reference sequence). V was cut by 4 bases and J by 4 bases, with 11 bases left in between. There are 15 residues in the CDR3. The whole variable domain, filled in from reference TRBV19 and TRBJ2-6, reads DGGITQSPKYLFRKEGQNVTLSCEQNLNHDAMYWYRQDPGQGLRLIYYSQIVNDFQKGDIAEGYSVSREKKESFPLTVTSAQKNPTAFYLCASSTSSTGANVLTFGAGSRLTVL.

V and J are TRBV14 and TRBJ2-3; no clear D. V shed 0 bases and J shed 2 bases, with 9 bases lying between them. Germline CDR1 is SGHDN and CDR2 is FVKESK. The CDR3 spans 15 residues. The CDR3 DNA reads TGTGCCAGCAGCCAAGATCCCCATCCCACAGATACGCAGTATTTT. Its protein is CASSQDPHPTDTQYF.

The rearrangement uses TRBV7-3 and TRBJ2-5; 9 bases agree with TRBD2. Germline lookup yields CDR1 SGHTA and CDR2 FQGTGA. The CDR3 contains 14 residues. Germline trimming cut 5 bases from V and 5 bases from J; bases unmatched to any gene: 6. In DNA, the CDR3 is TGTGCCAGCAGCCCTTCTAGCGGGGTTGAGACCCAGTACTTC. This encodes CASSPSSGVETQYF.

V gene TRBV12-3 or TRBV12-4 combines with J gene TRBJ2-4; 10 bases align to TRBD2. The CDR3 loop spans 18 amino acids. The V segment lost 5 bases and the J segment 0 bases; nucleotides outside the gene matches: 10. CDR3 coding DNA: TGTGCCAGCAGTCCACTAGCGGGGCGACGGGGAGCCAAAAACATTCAGTACTTC. It yields the protein CASSPLAGRRGAKNIQYF.

The table lists this clonotype with a few counts. The chain employs TRBV3-1 and TRBJ2-3, with D tentatively TRBD2 (5 bases). V lost 3 bases and J lost 0, with 10 bases in between. Germline CDR1 and CDR2: LGHDT and YNNKEL (reference sequence). The CDR3 has 15 residues. This CDR3 reads CASSQDSQSTDTQYF. CDR3 in DNA: TGTGCCAGCAGCCAGGACTCGCAGAGCACAGATACGCAGTATTTT.